This T cell receptor beta chain derives from a study of T cell repertoires in cytomegalovirus infection (dated 2019 in TCRdb). Concerning the study at large: Donor HLA type was relevant to the analysis, as public TCR beta signatures indicated carriage of CMV infection together with the matching HLA type.

This clonotype has ten or more counts. This receptor's antigen is unknown. Within one base of it there is no much larger clone, and no base qualities were kept. Study-wide conclusions, independent of this receptor: In the ex vivo response, HLA-C-restricted CMV-specific TCR beta clonotypes were dominant, and in two of eight donors the single most frequent clonotype came from this HLA-C-restricted group. Carriers of CMV infection plus the relevant HLA type were discriminated by the cumulative frequency of public TCR beta family members in the study cohort and in an independent 352-donor cohort.

The data were produced on an Illumina HiSeq 1500. TCRdb ran its own pipeline on the public reads, namely fastp trimming at Q25 and MiXCR clone calling, and kept in-frame beta chains. One record per CDR3 amino acid sequence lists the most common genes and DNA. For this sample there are around 70,000 distinct CDR3 sequences; 4% appear just once. The ten largest clones add up to 22% of the sample. V was cut back by 1 base and J by 1 base, leaving a gap of 8 bases between them. The CDR3 runs 15 residues from the cysteine to the phenylalanine. Only CDR3 DNA is held: 45 bases, read in frame from base 1. Per the germline V gene (reference sequence), MNHNY is the CDR1 and SVGAGI is the CDR2.

Input material: PBMCs. The TCR sequence derives from a human donor in good health (CMV status not recorded). Some clones in this sample may be carry-over from other donors' samples. The chain links TRBV6-6 with TRBJ1-5; possibly the D gene is TRBD1, per 5 matching bases. DNA sequence: TGTGCCAGCAGTTACTTGGGGGGAAGCAATCAGCCCCAGCATTTT. Its protein reads: CASSYLGGSNQPQHF.